The 8 T cell receptor beta chains below all came from one sample that was sequenced in a study of blood T cell repertoires in COVID-19. This table comes from immunoSEQ multiplex PCR, and its TCRdb copy is limited to in-frame clones, with some not included. This table has just over 70,000 clones, under 90% appearing once. Sequencing was performed on peripheral blood. The receptors stem from a man aged 65 to 85 who had recovered from COVID-19.

This sequence joins TRBV3-1 (or the pseudogene TRBV3-2) and TRBJ2-5, with D possibly being TRBD2 (5 bases). This CDR3 has 15 residues. CDR1 LGHDT and CDR2 YNNKEL come from the germline V gene (reference sequence). V lost 0 bases and J 6 bases, leaving 14 bases between the germline ends. The CDR3 is CASSQDGWSGKTQYF. In DNA form, the CDR3 reads TGTGCCAGCAGCCAAGATGGATGGTCCGGGAAGACCCAGTACTTC.

This clone was counted a single time. The gene calls are TRBV2 and TRBJ2-3; possible D gene TRBD1, 7 bases. The CDR3 extends over 15 amino acids. The germline V gene encodes CDR1 SNHLY and CDR2 FYNNEI. Trimming took off 5 bases at V and 4 bases at J, with 16 bases between the two ends. CDR3 sequence reads: CASSPDREAADTQYF. The CDR3 DNA is TGTGCCAGCAGTCCTGACAGGGAGGCGGCAGATACGCAGTATTTT. Using reference TRBV2 and TRBJ2-3 for the parts outside the CDR3, the full variable domain is EPEVTQTPSHQVTQMGQEVILRCVPISNHLYFYWYRQILGQKVEFLVSFYNNEISEKSEIFDDQFSVERPDGSNFTLKIRSTKLEDSAMYFCASSPDREAADTQYFGPGTRLTVL.

This clone was seen once. This chain uses TRBV19 with TRBJ1-5, with D possibly being TRBD1 (6 bases). Trimming pared 9 bases from V and 11 bases from J, leaving 23 bases between. The CDR3 spans 14 residues. Germline V gene lookup returns CDR1 LNHDA and CDR2 SQIVND (reference sequence). The CDR3 region is CASRSGNRKGAQHF. CDR3 sequence (DNA): TGTGCCAGCAGATCAGGGAACAGGAAGGGGGCCCAGCATTTT.

The chain recombines TRBV6-6 with TRBJ1-6; TRBD1 matches at 8 bases. The CDR3 totals 14 residues. The junction had 9 bases not matched to a gene; V was cut back by 7 bases and J by 10 bases. Germline V CDR1 and CDR2: MNHNY, SVGAGI (reference sequence). The CDR3 DNA reads TGTGCCAGCAAGGTGGACAGGGTTTCGTCACCCCTCCACTTT. It encodes CASKVDRVSSPLHF.

The chain combines TRBV5-1 with TRBJ2-2, with D maybe TRBD1 (5 bases). The CDR3 length is 16 residues. V was shortened by 4 bases and J by 0 bases, with 13 bases between the two germline ends. Germline V gene data show CDR1 as SGHRS and CDR2 as YFSETQ. DNA of the CDR3: TGCGCCAGCAGCCAGCAGGGTTACCCGAACACCGGGGAGCTGTTTTTT. Protein sequence: CASSQQGYPNTGELFF. Filled out from reference TRBV5-1 and TRBJ2-2, the complete variable domain reads KAGVTQTPRYLIKTRGQQVTLSCSPISGHRSVSWYQQTPGQGLQFLFEYFSETQRNKGNFPGRFSGRQFSNSRSEMNVSTLELGDSALYLCASSQQGYPNTGELFFGEGSRLTVL.

This chain links TRBV7-3 with TRBJ1-1; D is unresolved. The length of the CDR3 is 13 residues. Germline values: CDR1 SGHTA, CDR2 FQGTGA. The V and J ends lost 5 bases and 1 base respectively, with 8 bases between them. This CDR3 reads CASSRFPNTEAFF. The CDR3 DNA follows: TGTGCCAGCAGCCGTTTCCCGAACACTGAAGCTTTCTTT.

The table lists this clone with a few counts. The gene calls are TRBV6-2 or TRBV6-3 and TRBJ1-6; 8 positions match TRBD1. Germline V CDR1 and CDR2: MNHEY, SVGEGT. CDR3 length: 14 amino acids. V trimming: 4 bases; J trimming: 10 bases; junction bases outside the gene matches: 6. CDR3 nucleotide sequence: TGTGCCAGCAGTTCGGACAGGGAGGAATCACCCCTCCACTTT. Translation: CASSSDREESPLHF.

The chain employs TRBV19 and TRBJ1-4; D is uncertain. Germline CDR1 and CDR2: LNHDA and SQIVND (reference sequence). V was clipped by 6 bases and J by 7 bases, with 24 bases between them. The CDR3 extends over 17 amino acids. CDR3 nucleotide sequence: TGTGCCAGTAGCCCCCGGTTAAGGAGGGCAGATGGTGAAAAACTGTTTTTT. Translation gives CASSPRLRRADGEKLFF. Complete variable domain (other parts from reference TRBV19 and TRBJ1-4): DGGITQSPKYLFRKEGQNVTLSCEQNLNHDAMYWYRQDPGQGLRLIYYSQIVNDFQKGDIAEGYSVSREKKESFPLTVTSAQKNPTAFYLCASSPRLRRADGEKLFFGSGTQLSVL.